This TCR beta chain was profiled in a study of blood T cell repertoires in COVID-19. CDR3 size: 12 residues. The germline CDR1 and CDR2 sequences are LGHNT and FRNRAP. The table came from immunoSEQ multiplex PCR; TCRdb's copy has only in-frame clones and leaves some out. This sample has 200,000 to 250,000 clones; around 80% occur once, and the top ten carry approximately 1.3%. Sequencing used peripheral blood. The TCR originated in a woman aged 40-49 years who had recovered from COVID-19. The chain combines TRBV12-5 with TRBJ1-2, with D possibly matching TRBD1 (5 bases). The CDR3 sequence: CASGRGSYGYTF. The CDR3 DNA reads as TGTGCGTCCGGAAGGGGTAGCTATGGCTACACCTTC.